This T cell receptor beta chain came from a study of blood T cell repertoires in COVID-19. Study context: The cDNA or gDNA used as material had been derived from T cells, B-cell-depleted T cells, or PBMCs.

Trimming removed 3 bases at V and 4 bases at J, with 15 bases between. Looked up from germline, CDR1 is KGHSH and CDR2 is LQKENI. The CDR3 contains 16 residues. This table comes from immunoSEQ multiplex PCR, and its TCRdb copy is limited to in-frame clones, with some not included. This repertoire shows approximately 240,000 clones, 90% to 95% found once; its top ten account for 1.5% to 2%. Those enrolled, adults aged roughly 18 to 89 years, came from some 25 US areas. The sample comprised PBMCs or T cells enriched from blood (not recorded which). V gene TRBV18 combines with J gene TRBJ2-2; TRBD2 might be the D (5 bases). The TCR was taken from a woman under 30 who had recovered from COVID-19. Here the CDR3 reads CASSPAGLRSTGELFF. The CDR3 DNA reads as TGTGCCAGCTCACCCGCCGGACTCCGTAGCACCGGGGAGCTGTTTTTT.